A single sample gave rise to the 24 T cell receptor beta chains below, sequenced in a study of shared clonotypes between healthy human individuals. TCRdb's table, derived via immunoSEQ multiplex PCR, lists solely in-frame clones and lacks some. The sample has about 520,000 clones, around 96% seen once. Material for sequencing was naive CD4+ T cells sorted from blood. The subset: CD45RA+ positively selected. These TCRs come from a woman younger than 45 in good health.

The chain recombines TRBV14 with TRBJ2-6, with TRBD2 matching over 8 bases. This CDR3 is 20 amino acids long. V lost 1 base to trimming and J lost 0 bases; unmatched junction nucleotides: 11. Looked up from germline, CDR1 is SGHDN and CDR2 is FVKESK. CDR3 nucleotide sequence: TGTGCCAGCAGCCAAGCAACTAGCGGAAGGACACGCTCTGGGGCCAACGTCCTGACTTTC. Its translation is CASSQATSGRTRSGANVLTF.

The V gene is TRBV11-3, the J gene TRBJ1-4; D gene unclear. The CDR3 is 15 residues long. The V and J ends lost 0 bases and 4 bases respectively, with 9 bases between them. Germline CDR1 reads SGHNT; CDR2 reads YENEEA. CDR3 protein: CASSLDPADNEKLFF. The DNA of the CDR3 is TGTGCCAGCAGCTTAGATCCGGCAGATAATGAAAAACTGTTTTTT. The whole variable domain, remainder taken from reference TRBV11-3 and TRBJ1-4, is EAGVVQSPRYKIIEKKQPVAFWCNPISGHNTLYWYLQNLGQGPELLIRYENEEAVDDSQLPKDRFSAERLKGVDSTLKIQPAELGDSAVYLCASSLDPADNEKLFFGSGTQLSVL.

CDR3 in DNA: TGTGCCAGTAGTATAGGGAGGGGATTATCAATGGATCAGCCCCAGCATTTT. It codes for CASSIGRGLSMDQPQHF. The chain links TRBV19 to TRBJ1-5, with D tentatively TRBD1 (5 bases). The CDR3 contains 17 residues. Germline values: CDR1 LNHDA, CDR2 SQIVND (reference sequence). Trimming removed 1 base from V and 5 bases from J, with 18 bases in between.

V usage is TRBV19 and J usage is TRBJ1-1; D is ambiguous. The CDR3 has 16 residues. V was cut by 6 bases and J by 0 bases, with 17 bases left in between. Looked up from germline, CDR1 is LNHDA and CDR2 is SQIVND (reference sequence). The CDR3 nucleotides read TGTGCCAGTAGGAAGGGTCCCGGAGTGATGAACACTGAAGCTTTCTTT. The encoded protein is CASRKGPGVMNTEAFF. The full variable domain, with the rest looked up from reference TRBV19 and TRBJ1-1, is DGGITQSPKYLFRKEGQNVTLSCEQNLNHDAMYWYRQDPGQGLRLIYYSQIVNDFQKGDIAEGYSVSREKKESFPLTVTSAQKNPTAFYLCASRKGPGVMNTEAFFGQGTRLTVV.

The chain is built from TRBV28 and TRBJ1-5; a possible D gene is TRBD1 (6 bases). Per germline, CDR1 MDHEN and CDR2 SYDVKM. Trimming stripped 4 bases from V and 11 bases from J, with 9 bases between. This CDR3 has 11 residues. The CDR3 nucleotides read TGTGCCAGCAGTTCCCCAGGGGCCCAGCATTTT. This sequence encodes CASSSPGAQHF.

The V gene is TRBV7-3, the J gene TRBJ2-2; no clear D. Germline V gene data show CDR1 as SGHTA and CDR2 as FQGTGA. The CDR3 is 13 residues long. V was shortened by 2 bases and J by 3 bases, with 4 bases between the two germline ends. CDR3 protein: CASSLEHTGELFF. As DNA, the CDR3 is TGTGCCAGCAGCTTAGAGCACACCGGGGAGCTGTTTTTT.

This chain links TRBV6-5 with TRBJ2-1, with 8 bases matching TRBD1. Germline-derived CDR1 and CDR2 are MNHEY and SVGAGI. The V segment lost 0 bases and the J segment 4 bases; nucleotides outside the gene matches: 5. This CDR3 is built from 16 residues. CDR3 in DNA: TGTGCCAGCAGTTACTCGGGGACAGGTTTATACAATGAGCAGTTCTTC. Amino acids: CASSYSGTGLYNEQFF.

For the CDR3, the DNA is TGCAGCGTTCGGGACAGAATCCCTCACTCTGGGGCCAACGTCCTGACTTTC. Translated, it gives CSVRDRIPHSGANVLTF. V gene TRBV29-1 combines with J gene TRBJ2-6; 7 bases agree with TRBD1. The CDR3 totals 17 residues. V shed 5 bases, J shed 0 bases, and the junction held 10 bases outside the gene matches. Germline V lookup: CDR1 SQVTM, CDR2 ANQGSEA.

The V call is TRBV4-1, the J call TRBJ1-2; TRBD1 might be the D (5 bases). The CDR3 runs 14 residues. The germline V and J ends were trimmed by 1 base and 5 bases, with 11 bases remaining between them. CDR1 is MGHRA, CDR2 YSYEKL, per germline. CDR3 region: CASSQVIRQYGYTF. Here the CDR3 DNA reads TGCGCCAGCAGCCAAGTTATACGACAGTATGGCTACACCTTC.

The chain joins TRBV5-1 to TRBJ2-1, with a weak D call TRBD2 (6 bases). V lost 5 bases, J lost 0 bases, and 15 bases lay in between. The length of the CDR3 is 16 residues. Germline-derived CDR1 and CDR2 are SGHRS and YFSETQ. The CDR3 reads CASSHSGASSYNEQFF. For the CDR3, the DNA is TGCGCCAGCAGTCATAGCGGAGCAAGCTCCTACAATGAGCAGTTCTTC.

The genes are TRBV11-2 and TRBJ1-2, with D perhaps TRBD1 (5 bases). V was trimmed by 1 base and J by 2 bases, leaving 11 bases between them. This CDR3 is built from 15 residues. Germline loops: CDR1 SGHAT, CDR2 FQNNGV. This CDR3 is CASSLVGGPNYGYTF. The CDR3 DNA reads TGTGCCAGCAGCTTAGTTGGGGGTCCGAACTATGGCTACACCTTC.

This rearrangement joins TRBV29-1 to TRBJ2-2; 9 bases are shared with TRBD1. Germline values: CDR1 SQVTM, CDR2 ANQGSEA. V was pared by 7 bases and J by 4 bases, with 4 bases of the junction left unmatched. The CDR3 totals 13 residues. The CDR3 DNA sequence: TGCAGCGCCGGGACAGGGCGCACCGGGGAGCTGTTTTTT. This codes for CSAGTGRTGELFF.

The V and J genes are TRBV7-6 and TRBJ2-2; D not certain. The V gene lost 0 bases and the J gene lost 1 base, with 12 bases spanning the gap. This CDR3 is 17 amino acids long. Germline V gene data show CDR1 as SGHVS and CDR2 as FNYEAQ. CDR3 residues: CASSLAEQQVNTGELFF. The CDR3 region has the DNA TGTGCCAGCAGCTTAGCGGAGCAGCAGGTGAACACCGGGGAGCTGTTTTTT. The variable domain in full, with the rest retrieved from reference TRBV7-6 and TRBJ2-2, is GAGVSQSPRYKVTKRGQDVALRCDPISGHVSLYWYRQALGQGPEFLTYFNYEAQQDKSGLPNDRFSAERPEGSISTLTIQRTEQRDSAMYRCASSLAEQQVNTGELFFGEGSRLTVL.

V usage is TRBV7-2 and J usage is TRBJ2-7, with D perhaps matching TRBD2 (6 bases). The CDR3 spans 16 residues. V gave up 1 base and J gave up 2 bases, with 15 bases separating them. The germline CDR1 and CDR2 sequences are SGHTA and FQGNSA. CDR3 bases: TGTGCCAGCAGCTTAGGCCCTAGCGCGATGGCCTACGAGCAGTACTTC. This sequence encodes CASSLGPSAMAYEQYF. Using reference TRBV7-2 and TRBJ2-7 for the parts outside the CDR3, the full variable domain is GAGVSQSPSNKVTEKGKDVELRCDPISGHTALYWYRQSLGQGLEFLIYFQGNSAPDKSGLPSDRFSAERTGGSVSTLTIQRTQQEDSAVYLCASSLGPSAMAYEQYFGPGTRLTVT.

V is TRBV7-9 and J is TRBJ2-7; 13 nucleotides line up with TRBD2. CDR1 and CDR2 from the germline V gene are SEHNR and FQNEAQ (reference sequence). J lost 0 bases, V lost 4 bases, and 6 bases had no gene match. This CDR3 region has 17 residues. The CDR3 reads CASSSSWTSGSSYEQYF. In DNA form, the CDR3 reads TGTGCCAGCAGCTCTAGTTGGACTAGCGGGAGCTCCTACGAGCAGTACTTC.

CDR3 loop: CATSRVGRVGNQPQHF. Written as DNA, the CDR3 is TGTGCCACCAGCAGAGTGGGCAGGGTAGGCAATCAGCCCCAGCATTTT. The chain joins TRBV15 to TRBJ1-5; D is perhaps TRBD1 (5 bases). Trimming removed 1 base from V and 2 bases from J, with 12 bases in between. Germline CDR1 and CDR2: LNHNV and YYDKDF (reference sequence). The CDR3 length is 16 residues.

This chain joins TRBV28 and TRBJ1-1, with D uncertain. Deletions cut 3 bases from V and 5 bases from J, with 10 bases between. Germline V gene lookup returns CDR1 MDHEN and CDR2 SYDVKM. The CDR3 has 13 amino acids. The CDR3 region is CASSFPGRTEAFF. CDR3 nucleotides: TGTGCCAGCAGTTTCCCGGGTCGGACTGAAGCTTTCTTT.

Here the CDR3 reads CASSYSRAAANQPQHF. The CDR3 DNA reads as TGTGCCAGCAGTTACTCGAGGGCAGCTGCCAATCAGCCCCAGCATTTT. The V call is TRBV6-5, the J call TRBJ1-5; no clear D. CDR1 and CDR2 from the germline V gene are MNHEY and SVGAGI. The CDR3 has 16 residues. The V end lost 0 bases, the J end lost 3 bases, and 12 bases lay between the germline ends.

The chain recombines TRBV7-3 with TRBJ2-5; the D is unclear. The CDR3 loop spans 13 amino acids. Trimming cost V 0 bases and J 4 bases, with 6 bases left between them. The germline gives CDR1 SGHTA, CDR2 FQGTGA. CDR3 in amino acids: CASSLTGAETQYF. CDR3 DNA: TGTGCCAGCAGCTTAACGGGTGCAGAGACCCAGTACTTC. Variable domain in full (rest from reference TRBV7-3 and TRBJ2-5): GAGVSQTPSNKVTEKGKYVELRCDPISGHTALYWYRQSLGQGPEFLIYFQGTGAADDSGLPNDRFFAVRPEGSVSTLKIQRTERGDSAVYLCASSLTGAETQYFGPGTRLLVL.

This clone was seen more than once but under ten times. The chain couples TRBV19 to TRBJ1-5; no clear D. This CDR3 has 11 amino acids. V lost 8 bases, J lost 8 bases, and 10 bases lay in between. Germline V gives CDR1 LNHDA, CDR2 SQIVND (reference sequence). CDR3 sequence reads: CASGRIEPQHF. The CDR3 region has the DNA TGTGCCAGTGGCAGGATTGAGCCCCAGCATTTT.

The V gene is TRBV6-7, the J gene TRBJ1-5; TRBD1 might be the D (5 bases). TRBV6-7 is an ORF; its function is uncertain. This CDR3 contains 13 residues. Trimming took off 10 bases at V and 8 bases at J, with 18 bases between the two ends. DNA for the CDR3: TGTGCCATCCGAGGGGACGCTGGGGAGCCCCAGCATTTT. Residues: CAIRGDAGEPQHF.

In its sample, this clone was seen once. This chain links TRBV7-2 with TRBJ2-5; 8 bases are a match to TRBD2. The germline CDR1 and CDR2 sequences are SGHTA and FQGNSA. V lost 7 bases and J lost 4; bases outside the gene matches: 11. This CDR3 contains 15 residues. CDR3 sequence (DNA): TGTGCCAGCACCCTACCCGTCGGGGGGGTAGAGACCCAGTACTTC. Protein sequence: CASTLPVGGVETQYF.

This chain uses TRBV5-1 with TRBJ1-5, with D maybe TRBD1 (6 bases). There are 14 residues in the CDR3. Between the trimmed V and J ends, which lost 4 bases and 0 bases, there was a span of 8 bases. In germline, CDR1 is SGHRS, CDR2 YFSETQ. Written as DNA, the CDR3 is TGCGCCAGCAGCACAGGGTTTAGCAATCAGCCCCAGCATTTT. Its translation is CASSTGFSNQPQHF.

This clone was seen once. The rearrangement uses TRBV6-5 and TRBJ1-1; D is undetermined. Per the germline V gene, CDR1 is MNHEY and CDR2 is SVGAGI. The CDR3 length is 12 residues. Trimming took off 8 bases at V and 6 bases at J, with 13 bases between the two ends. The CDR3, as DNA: TGTGCCAGCGTTACCAGGACGGCTGAAGCTTTCTTT. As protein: CASVTRTAEAFF.